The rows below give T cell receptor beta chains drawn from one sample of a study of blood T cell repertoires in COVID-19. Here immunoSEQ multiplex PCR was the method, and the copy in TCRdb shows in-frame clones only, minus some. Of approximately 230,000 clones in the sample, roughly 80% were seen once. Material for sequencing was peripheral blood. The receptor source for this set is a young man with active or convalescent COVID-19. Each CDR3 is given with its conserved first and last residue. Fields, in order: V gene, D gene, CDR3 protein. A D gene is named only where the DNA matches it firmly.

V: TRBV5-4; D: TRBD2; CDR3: CASSQSSLAGFYEQYF
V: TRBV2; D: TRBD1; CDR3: CASSVVGTGGGEQFF
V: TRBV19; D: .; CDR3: CASSSGGSGNTIYF
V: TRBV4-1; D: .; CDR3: CASSQDPQSIGELFF
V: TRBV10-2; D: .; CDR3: CASSDGRYQPQHF
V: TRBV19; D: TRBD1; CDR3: CASSISQGAHTEAFF
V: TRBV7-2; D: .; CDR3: CASSSYPGGQRDGYTF
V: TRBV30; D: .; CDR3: CAWSVGGASYEQYF
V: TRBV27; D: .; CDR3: CASSLSPQFPGEDSETQYF
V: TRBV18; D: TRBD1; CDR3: CASSQGGDRSYRNTQYF
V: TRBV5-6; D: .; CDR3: CASSLWEAEAFF
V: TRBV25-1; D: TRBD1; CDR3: CASSDPGTATYEQYF
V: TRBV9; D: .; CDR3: CASSEGDEQYF
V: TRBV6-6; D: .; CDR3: CASNSDTENIQYF